This T cell receptor beta chain was observed in a study of T cells in Graves' hyperthyroidism and ophthalmopathy (dated by TCRdb to about 2019). Background on the whole study: Peripheral blood was sampled at the time of initial diagnosis, prior to any treatment. To identify distinguishing TCR V-J signatures, a discovery cohort of some 100 patients was used, comprising some 43 with Graves' ophthalmopathy and around 57 with stable Graves' hyperthyroidism. The 100 or so discovery patients were randomly divided into training and test sets at a 7:3 ratio. After sampling, hyperthyroidism patients received methimazole starting at 30 mg daily, and ophthalmopathy patients received high-dose intravenous methylprednisolone. In about 6 Graves' hyperthyroidism patients, the study also compared T-cell repertoires from thyroid tissue with T-cell repertoires from blood. The paper describes TCR Vbeta CDR3 sequencing of around 140 peripheral blood samples, made up of 43 ophthalmopathy patients, some 76 hyperthyroidism patients and roughly 17 progressor patients. An independent validation cohort of around 20 hyperthyroidism patients and about 16 patients who later progressed to ophthalmopathy tested prospective prediction of ophthalmopathy.

Study-wide findings and limitations: Blood samples also contained most of the expanded thyroid clonotypes (frequency above 0.001), which suggests that blood repertoires may reflect thyroid immune responses. In validation, the model predicted progression to ophthalmopathy a median of roughly 6.1 months before onset, with approximately 70% sensitivity and 72.22% specificity. In cross-validation, a model built on a 13 V-J signature told ophthalmopathy apart from stable hyperthyroidism with just under 90% sensitivity and around 84% specificity, and in testing the same model reached 80%/75%. No statistical method was used to set the sample size in advance, and investigators knew the group allocation.

Amplification of TCR beta CDR3 regions was carried out from RNA transcripts. The first round of RT-PCR for the TCR CDR3 was performed with the HTBI primer set and the Qiagen OneStep RT-PCR kit. The libraries were constructed in a second round of multiplex PCR and then size-selected and purified. Sequencing of the libraries was done on an Illumina HiSeq2000 using paired-end 100 bp reads. Regarding the original processing steps: SOAPnuke was used to process the raw data, throwing out any read that contained adapters or uncalled bases, had a mean Phred below 15, or lacked an exact constant-primer or identifier match. COPE v1.2.5 was used to merge high-quality paired reads, and clonotypes were defined as unique nucleotide sequences. MiTCR v1.1 was used to align clonotypes to the IMGT TRBV, TRBD and TRBJ reference segments. The analysis was restricted to V-J combinations with a frequency above 0.0001, which together covered 99.2% of the repertoires. The TCS score was defined as the ratio of F50 (clonal expansion) to E x V (chaos), calculated using BLOSUM62-based TCRdist between CDR3 peptides within each V-J. Welch's t-statistics and random forest reduced just over 500 V-J features to under 15, which were used in a naive Bayes classifier (R e1071). In-frame beta chains were kept once TCRdb had trimmed the public reads at Q25 with fastp and called clones with MiXCR. Rows with one shared CDR3 protein collapse into an entry with the most common genes and DNA. Here the V and J calls rest on TCRdb's processing, not on the authors' analysis. In this sample the table shows approximately 410,000 distinct CDR3 sequences, roughly an eighth of which occur a single time. The biggest ten clones account for 5.3% of the sample.

Stable Graves' hyperthyroidism was defined as no progression to ophthalmopathy during 18 months of follow-up. The hyperthyroidism patients were between 18 and 65 years old and newly diagnosed, with a disease duration of less than 2 months. Exclusion was applied to patients with uncontrolled infections, other autoimmune diseases, pregnancy or lactation. Diagnoses were established on the basis of clinical symptoms, serum thyroxine and TRAb, thyroid ultrasound, and orbital computed tomography. PBMCs were separated from roughly 9.3 ml of fresh peripheral blood using Ficoll-Paque density gradient centrifugation. Total RNA was extracted with Trizol reagent, and quality was checked on an Agilent 2100 Bioanalyzer. The germline V end is reduced by 6 bases and the J end by 8 bases; junction bases left unmatched: 8. The CDR3 holds 15 amino acids from the cysteine to the phenylalanine. The DNA shown is the 45-base CDR3, in frame from base 1. CDR1 and CDR2 are read off the germline V gene as MDHEN and SYDVKM.

This clonotype was recorded many times. Its binding antigen is unknown. The sample holds no much larger clone one base away, and base qualities are not on file. The sequenced material came from blood. Recombination joined TRBV28 with TRBJ2-1, with 12 bases in between that match TRBD2. This TCR came from a woman between 18 and 30 years old with Graves' hyperthyroidism. The DNA sequence is given as TGTGCCAGCAGCCGACGGGGACTAGCGGGCTATGAGCAGTTCTTC. Its translation is CASSRRGLAGYEQFF.